This T cell receptor beta chain was identified in a study of beta chain features in type 1 diabetes (dated by TCRdb to the late 2010s). With regard to the full study: Mean age, gender distribution, total cell number and subset yield were not different between patients and healthy donors. Whereas all 30 or so donors provided naive and central memory subsets, regulatory and stem cell-like memory subsets were isolated from just 8 patients and about eight healthy donors. In the study, TCRB repertoires of sorted circulating CD4+ T cell subsets from recently diagnosed type 1 diabetes patients were compared with those of matched healthy donors. Across all samples, some 100,000,000 sorted cells were examined, and cell number per subset correlated strongly with RNA yield.

The entire isolated RNA was reverse transcribed using the High Capacity cDNA Reverse Transcription Kit, and thus expressed TCRB transcripts were sequenced. Deep immunoSEQ sequencing was performed on naive, central memory and regulatory T cell samples, with an average of roughly 3.3 million total reads per sample. Sorted cells were lysed in RLT buffer and RNA was extracted with DNase-treated RNeasy Micro or Mini kits, depending on cell number. Each cell subset was processed on its own to prevent cross-contamination, while patient and healthy donor samples were processed together. The immunoSEQ multiplex PCR was used to amplify TCRB sequences from cDNA, yielding 87-bp fragments that span the CDR3 region. Sequencing of the amplicons was done on the Illumina HiSeq platform. In the source study's methods: Synthetic template baselines were used to correct PCR bias computationally, reads within Hamming distance 2 were collapsed together, and singletons that could not be merged were discarded. Reads were aligned against IMGT so that V, D and J genes, CDR3 length and insertions or deletions at six rearrangement sites could be assigned. Clonotype counts were normalized to sorted cell number within each subset before computing true diversity and Gini coefficients with the tcR R package. The overlap coefficient, calculated on TCRB nucleotide sequences, was used to measure repertoire sharing. As a proxy for the pre-selection repertoire, out-of-frame TCRB sequences from naive cells were analyzed. Entries here come from immuneACCESS through TCRdb and include only in-frame sequences with V and J called. Some clones fail to appear in such tables; in the studies checked, an unresolved V gene covers under half of the shortfall, and the cause of the remainder is unknown. Clonal size and the V and J genes are those of that table, whereas D and trimming came from the DNA. This sample gives 400,000 to 450,000 clones in total; around 13% of them show up just once. The ten largest clones add up to 0.03% to 0.04% of the sample.

Overall study outcomes, separate from this receptor: Naive, central memory and regulatory TCRB repertoires appeared to be more alike among patients than among healthy donors. At VDJ recombination sites, patients with type 1 diabetes made fewer insertions and deleted more nucleotides, a pattern implying thymic rearrangement abnormalities. Only small numbers of individuals were included in the HLA sub-analyses, which left unresolved whether HLA type had any influence on TCRB rearrangement. PCR may preferentially amplify shorter templates, but because patient and control samples were amplified and corrected together, any resulting skew would affect both groups equally. A moderate but significant shortening of TCRB CDR3 length was observed in type 1 diabetes patients in all four CD4+ subsets. Sequencing cDNA rather than genomic DNA could over-represent highly expressing activated cells, although activation and CD3 levels did not differ between groups.

From each donor, a single peripheral blood sample of about 100 mL on average was drawn into heparinised tubes. A BD FACSAria II and a panel including CD45RO, CCR7, CD25, CD127, CD95 and CD27 were used to sort naive, central memory, regulatory and stem cell-like memory CD4+ T cells. A purity above 95% was achieved for all sorted populations. Right away, PBMCs were isolated by Lymphoprep density gradient centrifugation and were stained directly, with no culture step. So that batch effects would be minimized, each experiment stained and sorted samples in pairs, pairing one healthy donor with one patient. Taken from cysteine to phenylalanine, the CDR3 has 14 residues. Only the CDR3 DNA stays, 42 bases, in frame from base 1. V gives up 1 base and J gives up 7 bases, and the segment between their germline ends measures 10 bases. CDR1 and CDR2, per the germline V gene, are SGHVS and FNYEAQ. This clone was counted between two and nine times. There is no known antigen for this receptor. Base qualities are not provided; no much larger clone lies one nucleotide away.

Recombination linked TRBV7-6 to TRBJ1-4; the best D guess is TRBD1, with 6 bases matching. The receptor was derived from a man aged 25 to 40 in good health. The sequenced sample consisted of naive CD4+ T cells from blood. The cell subset or site label on this specimen signifies: true naive CD4+ T cells. The CDR3 loop reads CASSLEGQAEKLFF. The sequence in DNA is TGTGCCAGCAGCTTAGAGGGACAAGCTGAAAAACTGTTTTTT. Reference TRBV7-6 and TRBJ1-4 genes cover what lies past the CDR3, so the full variable domain is GAGVSQSPRYKVTKRGQDVALRCDPISGHVSLYWYRQALGQGPEFLTYFNYEAQQDKSGLPNDRFSAERPEGSISTLTIQRTEQRDSAMYRCASSLEGQAEKLFFGSGTQLSVL.